These T cell receptor beta chains were read from a single sample in a study of PD-L1 blockade in urothelial cancer. The data were produced by immunoSEQ multiplex PCR, yet TCRdb's version contains in-frame clones alone and is incomplete. The sample records tens of thousands of clones, around 80% being singletons. The sample in question was PBMCs, obtained around atezolizumab (anti-PD-L1) treatment. These receptors originate from a man between 65 and 85 years old with urothelial cancer. Each CDR3 is given with its conserved first and last residue. Fields, in order: V gene, J gene, D gene, clone size, CDR3 protein, CDR3 DNA. A D gene is named only where the DNA matches it firmly. Clone size is not always given. Where it is, it says once, few, many or a class for expanded clones.

v_call: TRBV7-3
j_call: TRBJ2-3
d_call: -
clone_size: -
cdr3_aa: CASSLKGDLMDRDTQYF
cdr3_nt: TGTGCCAGCAGCTTAAAAGGAGACCTCATGGATAGGGATACGCAGTATTTT

v_call: TRBV28
j_call: TRBJ2-7
d_call: -
clone_size: few
cdr3_aa: CASSSWREQYF
cdr3_nt: TGTGCCAGCTCATCCTGGAGAGAGCAGTACTTC

v_call: TRBV5-1
j_call: TRBJ1-3
d_call: -
clone_size: -
cdr3_aa: CASSSLGARSGNTIYF
cdr3_nt: TGCGCCAGCAGCTCCCTAGGGGCTCGCTCTGGAAACACCATATATTTT

v_call: TRBV2
j_call: TRBJ2-1
d_call: TRBD1
clone_size: -
cdr3_aa: CASSPGQGHNEQFF
cdr3_nt: TGTGCCAGCAGTCCGGGACAGGGACACAATGAGCAGTTCTTC

v_call: TRBV9
j_call: TRBJ2-7
d_call: -
clone_size: -
cdr3_aa: CASSTNSFVDEQYF
cdr3_nt: TGTGCCAGCAGCACGAACAGTTTTGTCGACGAGCAGTACTTC

v_call: TRBV5-1
j_call: TRBJ2-7
d_call: TRBD1
clone_size: -
cdr3_aa: CASSVTGQGSYEQYF
cdr3_nt: TGCGCCAGCAGCGTAACCGGACAGGGGTCCTACGAGCAGTACTTC

v_call: TRBV7-9
j_call: TRBJ2-2
d_call: -
clone_size: -
cdr3_aa: CASSLAGGNTGELFF
cdr3_nt: TGTGCCAGCAGCCTAGCTGGCGGAAACACCGGGGAGCTGTTTTTT

v_call: TRBV13
j_call: TRBJ2-2
d_call: TRBD1
clone_size: -
cdr3_aa: CASSLYRGTGELFF
cdr3_nt: TGTGCCAGCAGCTTATACAGGGGTACCGGGGAGCTGTTTTTT

v_call: TRBV9
j_call: TRBJ1-1
d_call: TRBD1
clone_size: -
cdr3_aa: CASSPRTGRNTEAFF
cdr3_nt: TGTGCCAGCAGCCCTCGGACAGGTCGGAACACTGAAGCTTTCTTT

v_call: TRBV5-4
j_call: TRBJ2-3
d_call: TRBD2
clone_size: -
cdr3_aa: CASSGGLAGPTDTQYF
cdr3_nt: TGTGCCAGCAGCGGGGGACTAGCGGGACCCACAGATACGCAGTATTTT

v_call: TRBV6-5
j_call: TRBJ2-2
d_call: -
clone_size: -
cdr3_aa: CASSYSGVSGELFF
cdr3_nt: TGTGCCAGCAGTTACTCAGGGGTATCCGGGGAGCTGTTTTTT

v_call: TRBV28
j_call: TRBJ1-5
d_call: -
clone_size: -
cdr3_aa: CASSFFPLQGSNQPQHF
cdr3_nt: TGTGCCAGCAGTTTCTTCCCTCTTCAGGGGAGCAATCAGCCCCAGCATTTT

v_call: TRBV5-4
j_call: TRBJ2-3
d_call: TRBD1
clone_size: -
cdr3_aa: CASSYRGPSDTQYF
cdr3_nt: TGTGCCAGCAGCTACAGGGGGCCGTCAGATACGCAGTATTTT

v_call: TRBV5-1
j_call: TRBJ2-1
d_call: TRBD2
clone_size: -
cdr3_aa: CASSLDLAGGYYNEQFF
cdr3_nt: TGCGCCAGCAGCTTGGACCTAGCGGGGGGGTATTACAATGAACAGTTCTTC